This T cell receptor (beta chain) was identified in a study of T cell repertoires in cytomegalovirus infection. In the study overall: Recently identified HLA-C-restricted CMV epitopes were among the peptides used. Based on public TCR beta signatures, there were indications of CMV infection and of a matching HLA type.

About this clonotype itself: What it binds is not known.

TCRdb ran MiXCR on the reads and lists one entry per CDR3 protein. The data contain hundreds of thousands of distinct CDR3 sequences, roughly 34% of them singletons. Broader study findings: HLA-C-restricted CMV clonotypes gave the most frequent clonotype in two of eight donors. Summed frequency of shared TCR beta families picked out CMV carriers who also had the relevant HLA.

The CDR3 covers 16 residues. Trimming took 3 bases from V and 2 from J, leaving 17 bases between them. The V gene's germline CDR1 is LNHDA and CDR2 SQIVND (reference sequence). The J gene is TRBJ2-7, the V gene TRBV19, with D tentatively TRBD1 or TRBD2 (6 bases each). The TCR originated in a human donor in good health (CMV status not recorded). Some clones in this sample may be carry-over from other donors' samples. The sample was cultured PBMCs, taken from culture after CMV antigen stimulation. The CDR3 DNA reads as TGTGCCAGTAGTATCACCGGCCGGGGGCAGCCCTACGAGCAGTACTTC. Translating it yields CASSITGRGQPYEQYF.